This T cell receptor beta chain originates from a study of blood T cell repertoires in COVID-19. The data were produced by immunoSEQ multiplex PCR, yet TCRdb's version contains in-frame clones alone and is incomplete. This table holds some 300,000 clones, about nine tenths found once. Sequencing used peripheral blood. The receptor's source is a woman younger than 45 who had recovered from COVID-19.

In DNA, the CDR3 is TGTGCCAGCAGTCCCACCGCAACGGATTCACCCCTCCACTTT. This gives the protein CASSPTATDSPLHF. The chain is built from TRBV7-9 and TRBJ1-6; D call uncertain. The germline V gene has CDR1 SEHNR and CDR2 FQNEAQ (reference sequence). With 6 bases removed from V and 8 bases from J, the gap between germline ends came to 14 bases. The CDR3 has 14 residues.